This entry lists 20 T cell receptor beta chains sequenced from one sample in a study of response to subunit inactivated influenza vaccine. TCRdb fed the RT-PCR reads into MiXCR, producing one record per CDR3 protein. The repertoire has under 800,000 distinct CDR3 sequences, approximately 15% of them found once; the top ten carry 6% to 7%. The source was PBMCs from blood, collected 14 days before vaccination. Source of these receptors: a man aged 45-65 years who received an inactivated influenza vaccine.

CDR3 residues: CSARNPGERTEAFF. Here the CDR3 DNA reads TGCAGTGCTAGAAATCCGGGGGAACGCACTGAAGCTTTCTTT. The J gene is TRBJ1-1, the V gene TRBV20-1; D perhaps matches TRBD1 (5 bases). Germline V CDR1 and CDR2: DFQATT, SNEGSKA (reference sequence). The V end lost 2 bases, the J end lost 4 bases, and 14 bases lay between the germline ends. The CDR3 contains 14 residues.

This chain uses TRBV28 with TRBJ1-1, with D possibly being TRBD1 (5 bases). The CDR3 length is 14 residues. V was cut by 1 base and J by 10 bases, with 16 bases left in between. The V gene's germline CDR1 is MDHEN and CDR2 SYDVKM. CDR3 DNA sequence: TGTGCCAGCAGTTTATTGGGGCGTGGGATTGTAGCTTTCTTT. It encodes CASSLLGRGIVAFF.

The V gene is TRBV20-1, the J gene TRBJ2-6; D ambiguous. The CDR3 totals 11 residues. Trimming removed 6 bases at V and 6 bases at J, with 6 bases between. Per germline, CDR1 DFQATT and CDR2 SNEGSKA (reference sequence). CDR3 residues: CSATLANVLTF. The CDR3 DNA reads TGCAGTGCCACCTTGGCCAACGTCCTGACTTTC.

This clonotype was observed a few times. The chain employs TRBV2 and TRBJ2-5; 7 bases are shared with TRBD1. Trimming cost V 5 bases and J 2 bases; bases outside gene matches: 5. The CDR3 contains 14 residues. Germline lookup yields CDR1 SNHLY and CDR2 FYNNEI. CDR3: CASSLGDSQETQYF. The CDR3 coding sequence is TGTGCCAGCAGTCTTGGGGACAGTCAAGAGACCCAGTACTTC.

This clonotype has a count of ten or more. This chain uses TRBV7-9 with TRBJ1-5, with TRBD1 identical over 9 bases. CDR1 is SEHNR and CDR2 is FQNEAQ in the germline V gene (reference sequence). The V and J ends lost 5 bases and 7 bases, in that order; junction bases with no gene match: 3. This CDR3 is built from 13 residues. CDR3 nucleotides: TGTGCCAGCAGCACAGGGGGCGAACAGCCCCAGCATTTT. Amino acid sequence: CASSTGGEQPQHF.

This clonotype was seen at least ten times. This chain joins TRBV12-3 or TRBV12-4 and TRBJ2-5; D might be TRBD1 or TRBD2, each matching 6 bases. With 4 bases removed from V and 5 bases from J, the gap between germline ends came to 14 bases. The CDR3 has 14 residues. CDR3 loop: CASSWTLGGETQYF. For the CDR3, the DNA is TGTGCCAGCAGTTGGACACTAGGGGGGGAGACCCAGTACTTC.

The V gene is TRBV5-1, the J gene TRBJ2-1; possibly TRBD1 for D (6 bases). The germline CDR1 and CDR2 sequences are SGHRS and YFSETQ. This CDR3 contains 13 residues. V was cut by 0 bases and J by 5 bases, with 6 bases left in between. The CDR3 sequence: CASSLGGHNEQFF. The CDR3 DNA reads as TGCGCCAGCAGCTTGGGGGGGCACAATGAGCAGTTCTTC.

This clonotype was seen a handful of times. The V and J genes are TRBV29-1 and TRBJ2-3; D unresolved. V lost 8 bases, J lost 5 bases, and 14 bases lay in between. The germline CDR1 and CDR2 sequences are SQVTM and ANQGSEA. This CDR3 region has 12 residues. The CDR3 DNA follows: TGCAGCTCCCGGACCGAAGTAGATACGCAGTATTTT. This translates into CSSRTEVDTQYF.

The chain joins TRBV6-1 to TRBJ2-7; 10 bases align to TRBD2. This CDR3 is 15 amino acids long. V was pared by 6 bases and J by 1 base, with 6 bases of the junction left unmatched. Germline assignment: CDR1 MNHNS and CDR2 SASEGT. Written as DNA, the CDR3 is TGTGCCAGCAGACTTAGCGGGGGGTCTTCCTACGAGCAGTACTTC. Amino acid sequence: CASRLSGGSSYEQYF.

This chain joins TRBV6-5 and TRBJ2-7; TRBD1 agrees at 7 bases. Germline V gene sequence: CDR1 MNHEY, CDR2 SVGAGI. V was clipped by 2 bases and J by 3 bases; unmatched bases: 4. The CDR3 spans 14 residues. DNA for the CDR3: TGTGCCAGCAGTTACAGGGGGCGATTCTACGAGCAGTACTTC. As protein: CASSYRGRFYEQYF.

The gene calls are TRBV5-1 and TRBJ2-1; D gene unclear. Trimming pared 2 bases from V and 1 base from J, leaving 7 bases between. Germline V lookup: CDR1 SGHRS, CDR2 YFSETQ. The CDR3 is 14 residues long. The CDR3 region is CASSLRMSYNEQFF. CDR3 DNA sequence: TGCGCCAGCAGCTTACGGATGTCCTACAATGAGCAGTTCTTC.

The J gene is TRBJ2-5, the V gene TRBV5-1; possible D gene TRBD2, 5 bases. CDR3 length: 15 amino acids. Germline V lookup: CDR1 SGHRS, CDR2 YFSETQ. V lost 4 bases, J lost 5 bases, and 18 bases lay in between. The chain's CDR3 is CASSRTDSPRETQYF. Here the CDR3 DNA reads TGCGCCAGCAGCAGAACGGACTCACCCCGGGAGACCCAGTACTTC.

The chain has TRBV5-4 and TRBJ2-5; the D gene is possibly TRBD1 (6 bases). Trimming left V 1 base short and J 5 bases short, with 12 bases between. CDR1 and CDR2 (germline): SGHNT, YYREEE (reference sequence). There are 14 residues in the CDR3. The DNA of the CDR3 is TGTGCCAGCAGCTTGTCTGGGGGCCATGAGACCCAGTACTTC. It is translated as CASSLSGGHETQYF.

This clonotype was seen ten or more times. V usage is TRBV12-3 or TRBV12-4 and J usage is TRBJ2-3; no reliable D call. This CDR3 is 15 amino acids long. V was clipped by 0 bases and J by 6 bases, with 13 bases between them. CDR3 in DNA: TGTGCCAGCAGTTTAGCGGTAACCGATCCGGATACGCAGTATTTT. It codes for CASSLAVTDPDTQYF.

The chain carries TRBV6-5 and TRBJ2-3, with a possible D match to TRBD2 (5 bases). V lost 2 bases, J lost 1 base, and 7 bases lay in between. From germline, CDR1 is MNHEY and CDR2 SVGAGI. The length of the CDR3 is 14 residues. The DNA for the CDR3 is TGTGCCAGCAGTTACCCCGGGGGCACAGATACGCAGTATTTT. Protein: CASSYPGGTDTQYF.

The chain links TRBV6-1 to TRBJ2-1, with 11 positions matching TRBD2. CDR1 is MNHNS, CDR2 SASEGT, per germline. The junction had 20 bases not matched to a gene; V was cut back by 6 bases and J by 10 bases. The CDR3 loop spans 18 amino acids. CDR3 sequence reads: CASRGPSRLAGLRKEQFF. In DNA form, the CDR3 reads TGTGCCAGCAGAGGCCCGTCGCGACTAGCGGGACTTAGGAAGGAGCAGTTCTTC.

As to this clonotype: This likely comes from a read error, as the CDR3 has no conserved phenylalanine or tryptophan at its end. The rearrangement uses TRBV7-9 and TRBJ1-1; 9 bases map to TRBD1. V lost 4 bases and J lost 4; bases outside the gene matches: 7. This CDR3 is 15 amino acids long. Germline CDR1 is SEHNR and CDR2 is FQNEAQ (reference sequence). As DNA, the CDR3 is TGTGCCAGCAGCTCCCCGGGACAGGGCCGCACTGAAGCTTTCCTT. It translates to CASSSPGQGRTEAFL.

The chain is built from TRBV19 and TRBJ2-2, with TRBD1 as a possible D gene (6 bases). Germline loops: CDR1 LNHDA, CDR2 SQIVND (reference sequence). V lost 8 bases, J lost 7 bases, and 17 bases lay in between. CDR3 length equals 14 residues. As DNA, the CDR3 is TGTGCCAGTGATCAGGGGCTCGTGGGCGGGGAGCTGTTTTTT. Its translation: CASDQGLVGGELFF.

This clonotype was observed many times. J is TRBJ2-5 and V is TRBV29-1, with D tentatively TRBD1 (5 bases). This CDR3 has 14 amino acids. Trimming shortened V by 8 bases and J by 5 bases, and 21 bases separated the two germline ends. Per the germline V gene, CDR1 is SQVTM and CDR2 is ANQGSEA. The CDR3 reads CSTQKTVSEETQYF. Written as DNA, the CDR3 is TGCAGCACCCAGAAGACAGTATCGGAGGAGACCCAGTACTTC.

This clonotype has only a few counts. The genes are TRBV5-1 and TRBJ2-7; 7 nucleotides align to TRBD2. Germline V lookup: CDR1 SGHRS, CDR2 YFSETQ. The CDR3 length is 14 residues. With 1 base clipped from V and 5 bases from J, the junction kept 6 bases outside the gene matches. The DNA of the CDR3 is TGCGCCAGCAGCTTGACCGGGACTATTCACGAGCAGTACTTC. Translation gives CASSLTGTIHEQYF.